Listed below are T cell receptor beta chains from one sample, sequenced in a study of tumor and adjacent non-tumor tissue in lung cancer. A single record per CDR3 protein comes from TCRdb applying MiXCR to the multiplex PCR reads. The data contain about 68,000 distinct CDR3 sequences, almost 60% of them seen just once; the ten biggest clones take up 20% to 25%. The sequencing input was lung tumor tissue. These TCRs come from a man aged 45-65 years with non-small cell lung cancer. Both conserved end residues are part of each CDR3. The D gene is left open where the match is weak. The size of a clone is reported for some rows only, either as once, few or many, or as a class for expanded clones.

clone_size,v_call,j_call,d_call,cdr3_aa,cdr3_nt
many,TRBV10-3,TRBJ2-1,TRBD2,CAISGGLAGDEQFF,TGTGCCATCAGTGGCGGACTAGCGGGAGATGAGCAGTTCTTC
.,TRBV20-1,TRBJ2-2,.,CSTRGEEQTGELFF,TGCAGTACTAGAGGCGAGGAGCAAACCGGGGAGCTGTTTTTT
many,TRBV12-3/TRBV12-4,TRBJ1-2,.,CASSQTRVYGYTF,TGTGCCAGCAGCCAAACCAGGGTCTATGGCTACACCTTC
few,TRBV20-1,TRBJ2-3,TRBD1,CSATGTGHTDTQYF,TGCAGTGCTACAGGGACAGGGCATACAGATACGCAGTATTTT
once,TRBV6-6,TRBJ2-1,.,CASGLLKFHEQFF,TGTGCCAGCGGGCTGTTAAAATTCCATGAGCAGTTCTTC
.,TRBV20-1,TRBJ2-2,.,CSARDSPNTVELFF,TGCAGTGCTAGAGATAGCCCAAACACAGTGGAGCTGTTTTTT
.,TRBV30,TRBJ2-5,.,CAWTTRRGRLDTQYF,TGTGCCTGGACAACCAGGAGGGGGCGTCTGGACACCCAGTACTTC
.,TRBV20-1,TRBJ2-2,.,CSASNGNTWELFF,TGCAGTGCTAGTAACGGTAACACCTGGGAGCTGTTTTTT
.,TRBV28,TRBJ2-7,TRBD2,CVSSTKRGITMQYF,TGTGTCAGCAGCACTAAGCGGGGGATCACTATGCAGTACTTC
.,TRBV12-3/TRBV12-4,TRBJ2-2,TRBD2,CASKRGLKTGELFF,TGTGCCAGTAAGCGGGGTCTGAAGACCGGGGAGCTGTTTTTT
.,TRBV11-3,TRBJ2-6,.,CASSFRYGANVLIF,TGTGCCAGCAGCTTCAGGTATGGGGCCAACGTCTTGATTTTC
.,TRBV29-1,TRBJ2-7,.,CTVEAAYNEQYF,TGCACTGTTGAAGCCGCTTATAACGAGCAGTACTTC
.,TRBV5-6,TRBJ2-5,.,CTSSLARGQETQYF,TGTACCAGCAGCTTGGCCAGGGGACAAGAGACCCAGTACTTC
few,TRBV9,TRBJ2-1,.,CASSVGSELTYYNEQFF,TGTGCCAGCAGCGTAGGATCCGAACTGACCTATTACAATGAGCAGTTCTTC
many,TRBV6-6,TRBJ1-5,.,CASSYSPGERDQPQHF,TGTGCCAGCAGTTACTCGCCAGGGGAAAGGGATCAGCCCCAGCATTTT